This paragraph reports one T cell receptor beta chain. This sample was included in a study of blood T cell repertoires in COVID-19. Whole-study context: Researchers got acute and convalescent COVID-19 samples from the United States, Italy and Spain. From T cells, B-cell-depleted T cells, or PBMCs came the material, which was cDNA or gDNA.

Per the study methods: Estimation of nucleated cell counts relied on the amplification of reference gene primers. Here immunoSEQ multiplex PCR was the method, and the copy in TCRdb shows in-frame clones only, minus some. Clone size and V and J calls were adopted from that table, with D and trimming inferred from the DNA. The sample includes 40,000 to 50,000 clones, 90% of them seen just once. The ends were cut back, 3 bases at V and 7 bases at J, with 16 bases in the middle. CDR3 length: 15 amino acids. In germline, CDR1 is SGHTA, CDR2 FQGNSA. This chain uses TRBV7-2 with TRBJ2-1, with D possibly matching TRBD2 (5 bases). Sequencing input: peripheral blood. The TCR sequence derives from a man between 65 and 85 years old with active COVID-19. The chain's CDR3 is CASSLGLARGNEQFF. The CDR3 coding sequence is TGTGCCAGCAGCTTGGGGTTAGCCCGGGGAAATGAGCAGTTCTTC.